The 26 T cell receptor beta chains in this list originate from one sample, sequenced in a study of T-cell reconstitution after alpha-beta-depleted transplantation in children. Unique molecular identifiers were used in preparing the TCRbeta library. TCRdb reprocessed the PCR reads via MiXCR and lists one record per CDR3 protein. The table lists about 200,000 distinct CDR3 sequences, about 6% of them singletons, with approximately 4.1% in the top ten. Sequenced here: PBMCs, sampled before TCRalphabeta/CD19-depleted stem cell transplant. The receptors here all came from a girl in the first two years of life with combined immunodeficiency, due to receive a stem cell transplant.

This clonotype was seen at least ten times. CDR3: CSASEWDRINSPLHF. The CDR3 coding sequence is TGCAGTGCTAGTGAGTGGGACAGGATTAATTCACCCCTCCACTTT. J is TRBJ1-6 and V is TRBV20-1; 8 bases are shared with TRBD1. The junction had 7 bases not matched to a gene; V was cut back by 3 bases and J by 6 bases. Germline V gives CDR1 DFQATT, CDR2 SNEGSKA (reference sequence). The CDR3 is 15 residues long.

This clonotype was counted many times. The chain combines TRBV21-1 with TRBJ1-5; TRBD1 is the table's D call, not checked against the DNA. TRBV21-1 is a pseudogene. The length of the CDR3 is 21 residues. In nucleotides, the CDR3 is TGTGCCAGCAGCAAAGCAGTTGGGGACAGCACCTACCTTTATAGCAATCAGCCCCAGCATTTT. Translating gives CASSKAVGDSTYLYSNQPQHF.

This clonotype was recorded at least ten times. CDR3 protein: CASSFQIPTGVNTGELFF. CDR3 bases: TGTGCCAGCAGTTTTCAGATCCCTACAGGGGTTAACACCGGGGAGCTGTTTTTT. The genes are TRBV28 and TRBJ2-2, with TRBD1 matching 7 bases. Per germline, CDR1 MDHEN and CDR2 SYDVKM. The CDR3 is 18 residues long. Germline trimming cut 3 bases from V and 2 bases from J; bases unmatched to any gene: 12.

This clonotype occurred many times. The gene calls are TRBV5-6 and TRBJ2-1; D gene unclear. With 4 bases removed from V and 2 bases from J, the gap between germline ends came to 10 bases. Germline assignment: CDR1 SGHDT and CDR2 YYEEEE. The CDR3 has 14 amino acids. The CDR3 loop is CASSAVGTYNEQFF. The CDR3, as DNA: TGTGCCAGCAGCGCCGTAGGGACCTACAATGAGCAGTTCTTC.

CDR3: CASRLAGGLSRTDTQYF. Written as DNA, the CDR3 is TGTGCCAGCAGACTAGCGGGGGGGCTGTCTCGCACAGATACGCAGTATTTT. This sequence joins TRBV7-6 and TRBJ2-3; 13 bases are shared with TRBD2. This CDR3 has 17 amino acids. Trimming cost V 6 bases and J 1 base; bases outside gene matches: 7. Per the germline V gene, CDR1 is SGHVS and CDR2 is FNYEAQ.

In its sample, this clonotype was seen many times. This CDR3 reads CSVVTGLGYTF. Written as DNA, the CDR3 is TGCAGCGTTGTAACAGGGTTAGGCTACACCTTC. The gene calls are TRBV29-1 and TRBJ1-2; D possibly corresponds to TRBD1 (6 bases). CDR3 length: 11 residues. V was shortened by 4 bases and J by 8 bases, with 11 bases between the two germline ends. The germline gives CDR1 SQVTM, CDR2 ANQGSEA.

This clonotype has ten or more counts. The chain carries TRBV12-3 or TRBV12-4 and TRBJ2-2, with 7 positions matching TRBD1. The CDR3 totals 15 residues. V lost 7 bases and J lost 0; bases outside the gene matches: 5. CDR3 residues: CASIPTGSNTGELFF. CDR3 nucleotide sequence: TGTGCCAGCATTCCGACAGGGTCGAACACCGGGGAGCTGTTTTTT.

The table lists this clonotype with many counts. The rearrangement links TRBV7-9 to TRBJ2-5; no clear D gene. Germline-derived CDR1 and CDR2 are SEHNR and FQNEAQ (reference sequence). The CDR3 consists of 13 residues. The V gene lost 5 bases and the J gene lost 4 bases, with 11 bases spanning the gap. The CDR3 DNA follows: TGTGCCAGCAGCCCCCTGTTTGGAGAGACCCAGTACTTC. It is translated as CASSPLFGETQYF.

Note on this clonotype: This may arise from a read error, as a much more abundant clone is one base away. In this CDR3 the conserved last residue, phenylalanine or tryptophan, is missing, so a read error is likely. The rearrangement links TRBV20-1 to TRBJ2-1; 10 bases map to TRBD2. Trimming removed 6 bases from V and 4 bases from J; junction bases left unmatched: 9. Germline V gives CDR1 DFQATT, CDR2 SNEGSKA (reference sequence). CDR3 length equals 15 residues. The CDR3 DNA follows: TGCAGTGCAAATAGCGGGAGGCCTCCTTACAATGAGCAGTTCTCC. It translates to CSANSGRPPYNEQFS.

This clonotype has at least ten counts. The V call is TRBV20-1, the J call TRBJ2-5; TRBD2 agrees at 7 bases. The J segment lost 4 bases and the V segment lost 6 bases, leaving 8 bases of the junction unmatched. This CDR3 contains 13 residues. CDR1 is DFQATT, CDR2 SNEGSKA, per germline (reference sequence). CDR3 nucleotides: TGCAGTGCCGGCATCGCGGGAGCAGAGACCCAGTACTTC. It specifies CSAGIAGAETQYF.

This clonotype has ten or more counts. The rearrangement uses TRBV10-3 and TRBJ2-2; 8 nucleotides line up with TRBD2. The V gene end was trimmed by 9 bases and the J gene end by 7 bases; junction bases not matched to a gene: 4. CDR3 length equals 12 residues. Germline V gene lookup returns CDR1 ENHRY and CDR2 SYGVKD. CDR3 loop: CAMTSEDGELFF. DNA for the CDR3: TGTGCCATGACTAGCGAGGACGGGGAGCTGTTTTTT.

Many counts were recorded for this clonotype. Here the CDR3 reads CASSPTGGGYNEQFF. The CDR3 region has the DNA TGTGCCAGCAGCCCGACAGGGGGCGGGTACAATGAGCAGTTCTTC. The genes are TRBV12-3 or TRBV12-4 and TRBJ2-1, with 10 bases matching TRBD1. J was trimmed by 4 bases and V by 6 bases; bases with no gene match: 6. This CDR3 contains 15 residues.

This clonotype was seen many times. V and J are TRBV29-1 and TRBJ1-1, with D hard to call. This CDR3 is built from 11 residues. Germline V gene data show CDR1 as SQVTM and CDR2 as ANQGSEA. Trimming took off 8 bases at V and 5 bases at J, with 12 bases between the two ends. In DNA form, the CDR3 reads TGCAGCCCAGGTCCAGGAACTGAAGCTTTCTTT. Translating it yields CSPGPGTEAFF.

This clonotype was seen repeatedly, ten times or more. The chain employs TRBV28 and TRBJ2-3, with 12 bases identical to TRBD2. With 5 bases clipped from V and 0 bases from J, the junction kept 9 bases outside the gene matches. The germline V gene encodes CDR1 MDHEN and CDR2 SYDVKM. The CDR3 length is 18 residues. CDR3 in amino acids: CASSTIRTSGTSTDTQYF. As DNA, the CDR3 is TGTGCCAGCAGTACTATAAGGACTAGCGGGACTAGCACAGATACGCAGTATTTT. Looking up the rest from reference TRBV28 and TRBJ2-3 gives the full variable domain: DVKVTQSSRYLVKRTGEKVFLECVQDMDHENMFWYRQDPGLGLRLIYFSYDVKMKEKGDIPEGYSVSREKKERFSLILESASTNQTSMYLCASSTIRTSGTSTDTQYFGPGTRLTVL.

Ten or more counts support this clonotype. The V call is TRBV29-1, the J call TRBJ2-1, with 7 positions matching TRBD2. V lost 3 bases to trimming and J lost 9 bases; unmatched junction nucleotides: 8. Germline CDR1 SQVTM, CDR2 ANQGSEA. This CDR3 spans 13 amino acids. In DNA form, the CDR3 reads TGCAGCGTTGAGGGGCCCTGGGGGGGTGAGCAGTTCTTC. Its translation: CSVEGPWGGEQFF.

This clonotype showed up many times. The rearrangement joins TRBV7-9 to TRBJ1-1; D remains ambiguous. The CDR3 spans 13 residues. Germline assignment: CDR1 SEHNR and CDR2 FQNEAQ (reference sequence). The V and J ends lost 2 bases and 3 bases respectively, with 7 bases between them. The CDR3, as DNA: TGTGCCAGCAGCTTATGGGCCTACACTGAAGCTTTCTTT. It translates to CASSLWAYTEAFF.

This clonotype was detected many times. The chain uses TRBV4-1 and TRBJ2-3, with TRBD2 identical over 8 bases. The CDR3 totals 14 residues. The V gene end was trimmed by 7 bases and the J gene end by 1 base; junction bases not matched to a gene: 4. CDR1 and CDR2 (germline): MGHRA, YSYEKL. In DNA form, the CDR3 reads TGCGCCAGCAATGCAGCGGGGGGCACAGATACGCAGTATTTT. It encodes CASNAAGGTDTQYF.

This clonotype appeared many times. V is TRBV24-1 and J is TRBJ2-1; the match to TRBD2 covers 8 bases. CDR3 length: 14 residues. Germline CDR1 KGHDR, CDR2 SFDVKD. The ends lost 7 bases at V and 3 bases at J; junction bases unmatched: 4. CDR3 DNA: TGTGCCACCAGCGGGGGGGGGAACTACAATGAGCAGTTCTTC. Translating gives CATSGGGNYNEQFF.

Remarks on this clonotype: The conserved phenylalanine or tryptophan normally closing the CDR3 is absent here, so this likely arose from a read error. The chain links TRBV12-3 or TRBV12-4 to TRBJ2-1; TRBD2 is a possible D gene (5 bases). This CDR3 is built from 12 residues. Trimming pared 1 base from V and 9 bases from J, leaving 7 bases between. CDR3 nucleotides: TGTGCCAGCAGTTTAGGGGCGGGTGAGCAGTTCTTG. Encoded protein: CASSLGAGEQFL.

This clonotype was detected a few times. This chain connects TRBV20-1 to TRBJ2-2; 10 bases align to TRBD2. CDR1 is DFQATT and CDR2 is SNEGSKA in the germline V gene (reference sequence). This CDR3 spans 16 amino acids. V lost 0 bases to trimming and J lost 4 bases; unmatched junction nucleotides: 5. The CDR3 sequence is CSARDSSGSPTGELFF. The CDR3 DNA reads as TGCAGTGCTAGAGATTCTAGCGGGAGTCCCACCGGGGAGCTGTTTTTT.

V usage is TRBV7-2 and J usage is TRBJ2-3; 11 nucleotides agree with TRBD1. The CDR3 loop spans 18 amino acids. The germline CDR1 and CDR2 sequences are SGHTA and FQGNSA. V shed 5 bases, J shed 1 base, and the junction held 11 bases outside the gene matches. The CDR3 spells CASSILTGTGGGTDTQYF. The CDR3 DNA is TGTGCCAGCAGCATTCTGACGGGGACAGGGGGAGGCACAGATACGCAGTATTTT. Together with reference TRBV7-2 and TRBJ2-3, the CDR3 gives the full variable domain: GAGVSQSPSNKVTEKGKDVELRCDPISGHTALYWYRQSLGQGLEFLIYFQGNSAPDKSGLPSDRFSAERTGGSVSTLTIQRTQQEDSAVYLCASSILTGTGGGTDTQYFGPGTRLTVL.

This clonotype was seen more than once but under ten times. This sequence joins TRBV20-1 and TRBJ2-3; TRBD2 agrees at 8 bases. Trimming removed 3 bases from V and 5 bases from J; junction bases left unmatched: 10. CDR1 and CDR2 from the germline V gene are DFQATT and SNEGSKA (reference sequence). The CDR3 totals 15 residues. The CDR3 DNA sequence: TGCAGTGCTAGTGAAGAGCGGGAGTATGGAGATACGCAGTATTTT. Protein product: CSASEEREYGDTQYF.

The chain is built from TRBV12-3 or TRBV12-4 and TRBJ2-5; 7 bases match TRBD1. The length of the CDR3 is 14 residues. The ends lost 0 bases at V and 5 bases at J; junction bases unmatched: 3. CDR3 amino acids: CASSLAAQGETQYF. The CDR3 nucleotides are TGTGCCAGCAGTTTAGCGGCACAGGGGGAGACCCAGTACTTC.

This clonotype has a count of ten or more. This rearrangement joins TRBV29-1 to TRBJ1-1, with no clear D. Trimming pared 5 bases from V and 5 bases from J, leaving 12 bases between. Germline V gene sequence: CDR1 SQVTM, CDR2 ANQGSEA. The CDR3 runs to 12 residues. The CDR3 DNA sequence: TGCAGCGTTAGGGCGGCTGATACTGAAGCTTTCTTT. It yields the protein CSVRAADTEAFF. Using reference TRBV29-1 and TRBJ1-1 for the parts outside the CDR3, the full variable domain is SAVISQKPSRDICQRGTSLTIQCQVDSQVTMMFWYRQQPGQSLTLIATANQGSEATYESGFVIDKFPISRPNLTFSTLTVSNMSPEDSSIYLCSVRAADTEAFFGQGTRLTVV.

This clonotype was recorded many times. The chain carries TRBV10-3 and TRBJ2-3; 8 bases line up with TRBD2. The CDR3 has 14 residues. Germline V CDR1 and CDR2: ENHRY, SYGVKD. V lost 5 bases and J lost 6; bases outside the gene matches: 7. In DNA form, the CDR3 reads TGTGCCATCAGTTCTGCGGGGGGCCACGATACGCAGTATTTT. It translates to CAISSAGGHDTQYF.

This clonotype showed up many times. The J gene is TRBJ1-1, the V gene TRBV21-1. TRBV21-1 is described as a pseudogene. The CDR3 covers 15 residues. CDR3 nucleotide sequence: TGTGCCAGCCGCCTAGAGGAAGGGATGAACACTGAAGCTTTCTTT. Translated: CASRLEEGMNTEAFF.